This T cell receptor (beta chain) was recorded in a study of tumor-infiltrating lymphocytes in oesophageal squamous cell carcinoma. In TCRdb, the PCR reads were re-called with MiXCR into one record per CDR3 protein. The table records about 20,000 distinct CDR3 sequences, under 45% of them present only once. Trimming at V came to 2 bases and at J to 0 bases, leaving 9 bases not matched to a gene. The CDR3 length is 17 residues. Per the germline V gene, CDR1 is SGHRS and CDR2 is YFSETQ. V is TRBV5-1 and J is TRBJ2-3; TRBD2 aligns across 7 bases. The sequenced sample was esophageal tumor tissue. The source is a male donor with esophageal squamous cell carcinoma. CDR3: CASSLLGGSASTDTQYF. The CDR3 coding sequence is TGCGCCAGCAGCTTATTGGGCGGGAGTGCTAGCACAGATACGCAGTATTTT. Full variable domain (outside the CDR3, taken from reference TRBV5-1 and TRBJ2-3): KAGVTQTPRYLIKTRGQQVTLSCSPISGHRSVSWYQQTPGQGLQFLFEYFSETQRNKGNFPGRFSGRQFSNSRSEMNVSTLELGDSALYLCASSLLGGSASTDTQYFGPGTRLTVL.